A single sample is the source of the 17 T cell receptor beta chains below, sequenced in a study of identical twins. A single record per CDR3 protein comes from TCRdb applying MiXCR to the 5' RACE reads. Of around 650,000 distinct CDR3 sequences in the sample, under 8.5% were seen once. These sequences were also reported in another study, on yellow fever vaccine responses in identical twins.

The source material was PBMCs. The source of these receptors is a woman in her late teens or twenties in good health.

CDR3 amino acids: CASSSRLFGAKNIQYF. DNA for the CDR3: TGTGCCAGTAGCTCCCGCCTCTTCGGAGCCAAAAACATTCAGTACTTC. This chain links TRBV19 with TRBJ2-4, with D uncertain. CDR1 and CDR2 from the germline V gene are LNHDA and SQIVND (reference sequence). This CDR3 has 16 residues. With 6 bases removed from V and 0 bases from J, the gap between germline ends came to 15 bases.

This clonotype came up a few times. The rearrangement joins TRBV10-3 to TRBJ2-7, with TRBD1 matching over 8 bases. V shed 6 bases, J shed 3 bases, and the junction held 7 bases outside the gene matches. Germline lookup yields CDR1 ENHRY and CDR2 SYGVKD. The CDR3 spans 14 residues. The CDR3 region is CAIRIGQGFYEQYF. CDR3 nucleotides: TGTGCCATCAGGATAGGACAGGGCTTCTACGAGCAGTACTTC.

The CDR3 reads CASKHSAGELNEQFF. The CDR3 region has the DNA TGTGCCAGCAAGCACTCTGCGGGTGAACTTAATGAGCAGTTCTTC. The chain joins TRBV28 to TRBJ2-1, with D perhaps matching TRBD2 (5 bases). Per germline, CDR1 MDHEN and CDR2 SYDVKM. The CDR3 spans 15 residues. Trimming pared 7 bases from V and 7 bases from J, leaving 20 bases between.

V usage is TRBV7-6 and J usage is TRBJ2-1; D is possibly TRBD1 (6 bases). V lost 4 bases, J lost 2 bases, and 12 bases lay in between. Germline loops: CDR1 SGHVS, CDR2 FNYEAQ. The CDR3 has 15 amino acids. The CDR3 region is CASSSLDSTYNEQFF. DNA of the CDR3: TGTGCCAGCAGCTCGTTGGACAGTACCTACAATGAGCAGTTCTTC.

The chain combines TRBV12-3 or TRBV12-4 with TRBJ2-3; TRBD2 agrees at 8 bases. The CDR3 sequence is 15 residues long. Trimming at V came to 5 bases and at J to 7 bases, leaving 11 bases not matched to a gene. DNA of the CDR3: TGTGCCAGCAGTCATACTAGCGGACAAACGTATACGCAGTATTTT. Its translation: CASSHTSGQTYTQYF.

This clonotype was counted at least ten times. The chain links TRBV20-1 to TRBJ1-1; tentatively, D is TRBD1 (5 bases). CDR1 and CDR2 from the germline V gene are DFQATT and SNEGSKA (reference sequence). The CDR3 covers 14 residues. V lost 6 bases and J 0 bases, leaving 14 bases between the germline ends. For the CDR3, the DNA is TGCAGTGCATTATCGGGACTTATGAACACTGAAGCTTTCTTT. Translation gives CSALSGLMNTEAFF.

The rearrangement uses TRBV5-1 and TRBJ2-5; 9 positions match TRBD2. V gave up 0 bases and J gave up 5 bases; unmatched junction bases: 8. This CDR3 comprises 16 residues. Germline loops: CDR1 SGHRS, CDR2 YFSETQ. For the CDR3, the DNA is TGCGCCAGCAGCTTGGCGCTGGGTAGCGGGAGCGAGACCCAGTACTTC. This translates into CASSLALGSGSETQYF.

CDR3 sequence reads: CASSEFLANNEQFF. The CDR3 nucleotides read TGCGCCAGCAGTGAGTTCTTAGCGAACAATGAGCAGTTCTTC. The V call is TRBV12-1, the J call TRBJ2-1; TRBD2, as called in the table, went unchecked against the DNA. TRBV12-1 is listed as a pseudogene. This CDR3 is 14 amino acids long.

This clonotype was detected a few times. The chain combines TRBV29-1 with TRBJ2-5; a possible D gene is TRBD1 (6 bases). CDR1 is SQVTM and CDR2 is ANQGSEA in the germline V gene. The CDR3 has 12 residues. The ends were cut back, 3 bases at V and 4 bases at J, with 9 bases in the middle. CDR3 DNA sequence: TGCAGCGTTGACAGGGGACCAGAGACCCAGTACTTC. It specifies CSVDRGPETQYF.

This clonotype was found many times. The chain links TRBV20-1 to TRBJ1-1; D perhaps matches TRBD1 (5 bases). The CDR3 is 15 residues long. CDR1 and CDR2 (germline): DFQATT, SNEGSKA (reference sequence). Trimming removed 3 bases from V and 1 base from J, with 15 bases in between. Here the CDR3 reads CSASGATYPNTEAFF. As DNA, the CDR3 is TGCAGTGCTAGTGGGGCCACATACCCGAACACTGAAGCTTTCTTT.

This clonotype was seen ten or more times. V is TRBV12-3 or TRBV12-4 and J is TRBJ2-1; D remains unclear. CDR3 size: 15 residues. The V gene lost 0 bases and the J gene lost 3 bases, with 9 bases spanning the gap. This chain's CDR3 is CASSLAPAGYNEQFF. Here the CDR3 DNA reads TGTGCCAGCAGTTTAGCGCCCGCCGGCTACAATGAGCAGTTCTTC.

Many counts were recorded for this clonotype. The J gene is TRBJ1-1, the V gene TRBV10-3; TRBD1 agrees at 7 bases. CDR3 size: 14 residues. V gave up 3 bases and J gave up 2 bases; unmatched junction bases: 3. Germline values: CDR1 ENHRY, CDR2 SYGVKD. The DNA for the CDR3 is TGTGCCATCAGTGACGGAGGGGGCAACACTGAAGCTTTCTTT. This gives the protein CAISDGGGNTEAFF.

This clonotype was recorded many times. The rearrangement links TRBV3-1 to TRBJ1-1; D is unclear. Germline V gene sequence: CDR1 LGHDT, CDR2 YNNKEL (reference sequence). Trimming took 6 bases from V and 4 from J, leaving 12 bases between them. The CDR3 runs to 13 residues. The CDR3 DNA reads TGTGCCAGCAGAGAAACAGCGAGCACTGAAGCTTTCTTT. Its protein is CASRETASTEAFF.

The genes are TRBV15 and TRBJ2-5; TRBD1 is a possible D gene (6 bases). Germline CDR1 LNHNV, CDR2 YYDKDF (reference sequence). The CDR3 consists of 17 residues. The V end was cut by 4 bases, the J end by 4 bases, with 22 bases between. The CDR3 DNA reads TGTGCCACCAGCACCACCTTGCGTACAGGGACGGCAGAGACCCAGTACTTC. This translates into CATSTTLRTGTAETQYF.

This clonotype was observed at least ten times. The rearrangement links TRBV10-3 to TRBJ1-3; a possible D gene is TRBD1 (5 bases). Germline assignment: CDR1 ENHRY and CDR2 SYGVKD. With 3 bases removed from V and 1 base from J, the gap between germline ends came to 10 bases. The CDR3 runs to 15 residues. The CDR3 nucleotides are TGTGCCATCAGTGACGGGGCCCTTTCTGGAAACACCATATATTTT. This translates into CAISDGALSGNTIYF.

This clonotype came up a few times. The J gene is TRBJ2-1, the V gene TRBV3-1; a weak D match, TRBD2 (6 bases). Germline assignment: CDR1 LGHDT and CDR2 YNNKEL (reference sequence). The germline V and J ends were trimmed by 4 bases and 4 bases, with 23 bases remaining between them. This CDR3 comprises 18 residues. This chain's CDR3 is CASSRTGSDQKRYNEQFF. The CDR3 DNA is TGTGCCAGCAGCCGTACCGGGAGCGATCAAAAACGTTACAATGAGCAGTTCTTC.

The chain uses TRBV12-3 or TRBV12-4 and TRBJ1-5; perhaps TRBD1 as D (5 bases). V shed 5 bases and J shed 2 bases, with 13 bases lying between them. This CDR3 is built from 15 residues. The CDR3 here is CASSGQPGGNQPQHF. CDR3 DNA: TGTGCCAGCAGTGGACAACCGGGGGGCAATCAGCCCCAGCATTTT.